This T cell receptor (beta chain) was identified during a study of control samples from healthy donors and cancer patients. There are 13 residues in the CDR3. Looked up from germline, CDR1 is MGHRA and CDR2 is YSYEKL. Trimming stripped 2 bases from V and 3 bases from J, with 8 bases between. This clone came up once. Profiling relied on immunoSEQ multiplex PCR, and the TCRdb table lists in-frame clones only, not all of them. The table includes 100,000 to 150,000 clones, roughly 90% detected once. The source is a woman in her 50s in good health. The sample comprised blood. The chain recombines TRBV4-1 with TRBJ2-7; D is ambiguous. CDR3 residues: CASSQYLFYEQYF. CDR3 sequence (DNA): TGCGCCAGCAGCCAATATCTCTTCTACGAGCAGTACTTC.